This T cell receptor beta chain was profiled in a study of shared clonotypes between healthy human individuals (dated by TCRdb to the early 2020s). About the investigation overall: The cohort included three men and a couple of women between 18 and 49 years of age. Per donor, three plates each were used for CD4 naive and CD4 memory, two for CD8 naive, and one for CD8 memory. To estimate repertoire size and how much clonotype sharing occurs between individuals, the study deeply sequenced the blood TCR repertoires of 5 or 6 healthy adults. To increase sequencing depth and limit assay-specific biases, different laboratories used diverse techniques to prepare libraries and sequence TCR repertoires. Each donor's leukapheresis produced roughly between roughly 0.94 and 9.5 billion PBMCs. Results and caveats for the whole study, not just this receptor: Clonotypes shared by all four sorted-subset donors showed higher generation probabilities than non-shared clonotypes. Even with the large sequencing depth, rarefaction of the sorted-subset datasets indicated that sequencing was incomplete. The small number of donors limited the genetic and exposure-history diversity represented. Sampling was restricted to blood, and TCR repertoires in tissue are likely to differ from TCR repertoires in blood. Around 5.4% of naive CD4, more than 3% of naive CD8, around 2.3% of memory CD4, and 0.35% to 0.5% of memory CD8 clonotypes were shared across four donors. Larger estimated clonotype richness was generally found for naive subsets than for memory subsets. Based on pairwise subsampling, the degree of clonotype sharing among donors was expected to be affected by sequencing depth.

CDR1 MNHNS and CDR2 SASEGT are derived from the germline V gene. V is clipped by 3 bases and J by 8 bases, and the sequence between their germline boundaries is 7 bases long. The CDR3 covers 12 residues, taking in both the cysteine and the phenylalanine. The entry retains the CDR3 DNA only, 36 bases that are in frame from base 1. With regard to this clone: There is no known antigen for this receptor. It has no much larger one-base neighbor in the sample; base qualities were not kept.

Healthy HIV-negative adults with no recently reported acute infections or vaccinations were included as donors. All donors were Caucasian adults living in Nashville, Tennessee, USA. CD4+ T cells were enriched through magnetic negative selection, after which naive cells were positively selected on CD45RA and the remaining negative fraction served as the memory subset. After blood collection by leukapheresis, PBMCs were isolated using Ficoll-Histopaque density gradient centrifugation and then cryopreserved in the vapor phase of liquid nitrogen. Analytical flow cytometry was used to check the purity and quantity of each magnetically sorted T cell population. Genomic DNA was isolated from each sorted fraction and quantified by UV absorbance on a Nanodrop 2000c. Using the deep immunoSEQ assay, TCR CDR3 regions were amplified from genomic DNA by multiplex PCR. Extracted genomic DNA from each cell subset was spread evenly across all wells of several immunoSEQ 96-well plates, with each plate serving as a replicate. For sorted subsets, around 0.2 ug genomic DNA, equal to some 30,000 T cell genomes, was loaded into each replicate PCR. The purified libraries were quantified using a Qubit 3.0 fluorometer, sized with a Bioanalyzer 2100, and then quantified again using the KAPA Library Quantification kit. Every immunoSEQ 96-well plate was sequenced on a separate single-read 150-cycle Illumina NextSeq 550 flow cell. On the study's bioinformatics: Because the immunoSEQ output held only junctional sequences and lacked quality scores, the filtering could not match the filtering applied to full-length reads. To assign V/J genes and CDR3, sequences were annotated against IMGT germline references using PyIR, a Python wrapper for IgBLAST v1.9. Reads with weak V/J assignments (E-value above 1e-6), missing CDR3, stop codons, out-of-frame junctions, or ambiguous translated residues were removed. A V3J clonotype was defined by an identical inferred V gene, J gene, and CDR3 amino acid sequence. Percentage overlap between repertoires was calculated by dividing the number of shared unique clonotypes by the size of the smaller repertoire. Repertoire richness was assessed with RTK rarefaction, the Chao1 estimator, and Recon v2.1 estimates of unobserved clonotypes. For all TCRbeta clonotypes obtained by the gDNA method from four donors, generation probabilities were computed with OLGA. As stored in TCRdb, this immuneACCESS dataset retains in-frame rearrangements with V and J assigned. A fraction of the clones does not appear; measured against another copy, unresolved V genes explain less than half of the discrepancy, and the remainder lacks a known reason. The DNA was the basis for D and trimming; V, J and clone size are from that table. This sample has more than 2 million clones in its table, and 85% to 95% of those were observed once. Approximately 0.13% of the sample is in the top ten clones.

This TCR was sampled from a young man in good health. This chain joins TRBV6-1 to TRBJ2-2, with the D gene too uncertain to name. Material: naive CD4+ T cells sorted from blood. The sample's cell subset or site label, in plain terms: CD45RA+ positively selected. The CDR3 region: CASSEVGGELFF. In nucleotides, the sequence is TGTGCCAGCAGTGAGGTCGGGGGGGAGCTGTTTTTT.